This record looks at one TCR beta chain sequence and its context. The data are from a study of blood T cells in healthy people across ages. Each individual donor underwent a draw of approximately 10 milliliters of peripheral blood. The second PCR ran about 6 to 11 cycles with a sample-barcoded 5' primer and J-beta primers. TCRdb re-derived calls from the 5' RACE reads in MiXCR, one entry per CDR3 protein. Among 1.4 million or so distinct CDR3 sequences listed, roughly 43% were seen once. Trimming removed 6 bases from V and 4 bases from J; junction bases left unmatched: 8. From germline, CDR1 is SNHLY and CDR2 FYNNEI. The CDR3 has 16 amino acids.

Sequences were obtained from blood. The chain joins TRBV2 to TRBJ2-1, with 11 bases lining up with TRBD2. The clonotype was recovered from a woman between 18 and 29 years old in good health. The CDR3 region is CASSGATSGGYNEQFF. The CDR3 DNA reads as TGTGCCAGCAGCGGCGCCACTAGCGGGGGATACAATGAGCAGTTCTTC.